The source of this T cell receptor (beta chain) is a study of breast tumors, draining lymph nodes, adjacent tissues. Axillary draining lymph nodes of breast cancer patients supplied the node samples. The study's findings and limits: Luminal-like breast cancer showed significantly higher tumor–nontumor repertoire similarity than basal-like. Findings are consistent with lymph node origin and intratumoral expansion of most tumor T cells. Data only fit, rather than demonstrated, lymph node origin of most tumor T cells. Compared with lymph nodes, tumors were less diverse; compared with nontumor tissue, more.

TCRdb itself ran the multiplex PCR reads through MiXCR, one entry per CDR3 protein. The sample consists of around 130,000 distinct CDR3 sequences, about 20% of them appearing once. The table lists this clonotype with many counts. What it binds is unknown. The CDR3 runs to 16 residues. V shed 3 bases and J shed 7 bases, with 16 bases lying between them. Germline V gene lookup returns CDR1 LNHDA and CDR2 SQIVND (reference sequence). The rearrangement joins TRBV19 to TRBJ1-6; D may be TRBD1 (6 bases). Sequenced input: axillary lymph node tissue. This TCR derives from a female donor with breast cancer. Some clones in this sample may be carry-over from other donors' samples. For the CDR3, the DNA is TGTGCCAGTAGTATCTCTCGGGACACGCTAAATTCACCCCTCCACTTT. This codes for CASSISRDTLNSPLHF.